This TCR beta chain was sequenced in a study of CD8 T cells in Susac syndrome. The T cells that were sequenced for TCR beta were CD8+ and CD4+ cells from blood. Negative isolation yielded CD4+ and CD8+ T cells, and FACS enriched TEMRA cells. A quantity of about 0.5 to 1 ug RNA underwent reverse transcription using random hexamers. Amplification of the TCR beta CDR3 was carried out by immunoSEQ multiplex PCR, which spanned a total of 54 Vbeta and 13 Jbeta segments. One entry per CDR3 protein results from TCRdb running MiXCR on the immunoSEQ multiplex PCR reads. Among approximately 300,000 distinct CDR3 sequences listed, 75% to 85% were seen once. The trim removed 6 bases at V and 1 base at J, leaving 9 bases unmatched. CDR3 length: 16 residues. Germline V gene sequence: CDR1 SEHNR, CDR2 FQNEAQ (reference sequence).

Material: CD8+ T cells from PBMCs. The V and J genes are TRBV7-9 and TRBJ1-1; 9 bases agree with TRBD1. The receptor's source is a human donor with multiple sclerosis. CDR3 DNA: TGTGCCAGCAGATCGGGACAGGGAGGGGGGAACACTGAAGCTTTCTTT. Protein product: CASRSGQGGGNTEAFF.